This T cell receptor (beta chain) comes out of a study of cytomegalovirus exposure and HLA in healthy donors. This CDR3 comprises 16 residues. J was trimmed by 0 bases and V by 3 bases; bases with no gene match: 5. Germline CDR1 reads MGHDK; CDR2 reads SYGVNS. A remark on this clone: Its antigen remains unknown.

Notes on the study in general: At a 0.05 false discovery rate, a later analysis found approximately 17,000 TCR beta sequences to be associated with HLA alleles. The Asian-associated ancestry cluster reportedly had fewer N-insertions than the roughly 670-donor mean in a later analysis. Association of a missense DCLRE1C variant with TCR beta V- and J-gene trimming was reported in a later analysis.

PCR used 60 Vbeta primers and 13 Jbeta primers. Clones were sequenced by immunoSEQ multiplex PCR, and TCRdb holds only the in-frame ones, with some missing. Among 180,000 or so clones listed, 80% to 90% were seen once. The sequence came from a man between 18 and 29 years old in good health and CMV-seropositive. This rearrangement joins TRBV25-1 to TRBJ1-3, with 7 positions matching TRBD1. Sample: PBMCs. Here the CDR3 reads CASSEGQFYSGNTIYF. CDR3 DNA: TGTGCCAGCAGTGAGGGACAGTTCTACTCTGGAAACACCATATATTTT.